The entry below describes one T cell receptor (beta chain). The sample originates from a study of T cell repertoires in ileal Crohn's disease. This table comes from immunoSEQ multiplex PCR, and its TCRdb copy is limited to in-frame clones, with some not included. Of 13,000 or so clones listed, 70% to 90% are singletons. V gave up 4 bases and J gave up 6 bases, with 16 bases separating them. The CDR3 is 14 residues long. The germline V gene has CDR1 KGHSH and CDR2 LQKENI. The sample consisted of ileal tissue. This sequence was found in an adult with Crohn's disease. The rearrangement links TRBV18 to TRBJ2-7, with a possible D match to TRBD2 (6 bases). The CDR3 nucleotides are TGTGCCAGCTCACGGGGTAGTGTCGGGGGCGAGCAGTACTTC. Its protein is CASSRGSVGGEQYF.